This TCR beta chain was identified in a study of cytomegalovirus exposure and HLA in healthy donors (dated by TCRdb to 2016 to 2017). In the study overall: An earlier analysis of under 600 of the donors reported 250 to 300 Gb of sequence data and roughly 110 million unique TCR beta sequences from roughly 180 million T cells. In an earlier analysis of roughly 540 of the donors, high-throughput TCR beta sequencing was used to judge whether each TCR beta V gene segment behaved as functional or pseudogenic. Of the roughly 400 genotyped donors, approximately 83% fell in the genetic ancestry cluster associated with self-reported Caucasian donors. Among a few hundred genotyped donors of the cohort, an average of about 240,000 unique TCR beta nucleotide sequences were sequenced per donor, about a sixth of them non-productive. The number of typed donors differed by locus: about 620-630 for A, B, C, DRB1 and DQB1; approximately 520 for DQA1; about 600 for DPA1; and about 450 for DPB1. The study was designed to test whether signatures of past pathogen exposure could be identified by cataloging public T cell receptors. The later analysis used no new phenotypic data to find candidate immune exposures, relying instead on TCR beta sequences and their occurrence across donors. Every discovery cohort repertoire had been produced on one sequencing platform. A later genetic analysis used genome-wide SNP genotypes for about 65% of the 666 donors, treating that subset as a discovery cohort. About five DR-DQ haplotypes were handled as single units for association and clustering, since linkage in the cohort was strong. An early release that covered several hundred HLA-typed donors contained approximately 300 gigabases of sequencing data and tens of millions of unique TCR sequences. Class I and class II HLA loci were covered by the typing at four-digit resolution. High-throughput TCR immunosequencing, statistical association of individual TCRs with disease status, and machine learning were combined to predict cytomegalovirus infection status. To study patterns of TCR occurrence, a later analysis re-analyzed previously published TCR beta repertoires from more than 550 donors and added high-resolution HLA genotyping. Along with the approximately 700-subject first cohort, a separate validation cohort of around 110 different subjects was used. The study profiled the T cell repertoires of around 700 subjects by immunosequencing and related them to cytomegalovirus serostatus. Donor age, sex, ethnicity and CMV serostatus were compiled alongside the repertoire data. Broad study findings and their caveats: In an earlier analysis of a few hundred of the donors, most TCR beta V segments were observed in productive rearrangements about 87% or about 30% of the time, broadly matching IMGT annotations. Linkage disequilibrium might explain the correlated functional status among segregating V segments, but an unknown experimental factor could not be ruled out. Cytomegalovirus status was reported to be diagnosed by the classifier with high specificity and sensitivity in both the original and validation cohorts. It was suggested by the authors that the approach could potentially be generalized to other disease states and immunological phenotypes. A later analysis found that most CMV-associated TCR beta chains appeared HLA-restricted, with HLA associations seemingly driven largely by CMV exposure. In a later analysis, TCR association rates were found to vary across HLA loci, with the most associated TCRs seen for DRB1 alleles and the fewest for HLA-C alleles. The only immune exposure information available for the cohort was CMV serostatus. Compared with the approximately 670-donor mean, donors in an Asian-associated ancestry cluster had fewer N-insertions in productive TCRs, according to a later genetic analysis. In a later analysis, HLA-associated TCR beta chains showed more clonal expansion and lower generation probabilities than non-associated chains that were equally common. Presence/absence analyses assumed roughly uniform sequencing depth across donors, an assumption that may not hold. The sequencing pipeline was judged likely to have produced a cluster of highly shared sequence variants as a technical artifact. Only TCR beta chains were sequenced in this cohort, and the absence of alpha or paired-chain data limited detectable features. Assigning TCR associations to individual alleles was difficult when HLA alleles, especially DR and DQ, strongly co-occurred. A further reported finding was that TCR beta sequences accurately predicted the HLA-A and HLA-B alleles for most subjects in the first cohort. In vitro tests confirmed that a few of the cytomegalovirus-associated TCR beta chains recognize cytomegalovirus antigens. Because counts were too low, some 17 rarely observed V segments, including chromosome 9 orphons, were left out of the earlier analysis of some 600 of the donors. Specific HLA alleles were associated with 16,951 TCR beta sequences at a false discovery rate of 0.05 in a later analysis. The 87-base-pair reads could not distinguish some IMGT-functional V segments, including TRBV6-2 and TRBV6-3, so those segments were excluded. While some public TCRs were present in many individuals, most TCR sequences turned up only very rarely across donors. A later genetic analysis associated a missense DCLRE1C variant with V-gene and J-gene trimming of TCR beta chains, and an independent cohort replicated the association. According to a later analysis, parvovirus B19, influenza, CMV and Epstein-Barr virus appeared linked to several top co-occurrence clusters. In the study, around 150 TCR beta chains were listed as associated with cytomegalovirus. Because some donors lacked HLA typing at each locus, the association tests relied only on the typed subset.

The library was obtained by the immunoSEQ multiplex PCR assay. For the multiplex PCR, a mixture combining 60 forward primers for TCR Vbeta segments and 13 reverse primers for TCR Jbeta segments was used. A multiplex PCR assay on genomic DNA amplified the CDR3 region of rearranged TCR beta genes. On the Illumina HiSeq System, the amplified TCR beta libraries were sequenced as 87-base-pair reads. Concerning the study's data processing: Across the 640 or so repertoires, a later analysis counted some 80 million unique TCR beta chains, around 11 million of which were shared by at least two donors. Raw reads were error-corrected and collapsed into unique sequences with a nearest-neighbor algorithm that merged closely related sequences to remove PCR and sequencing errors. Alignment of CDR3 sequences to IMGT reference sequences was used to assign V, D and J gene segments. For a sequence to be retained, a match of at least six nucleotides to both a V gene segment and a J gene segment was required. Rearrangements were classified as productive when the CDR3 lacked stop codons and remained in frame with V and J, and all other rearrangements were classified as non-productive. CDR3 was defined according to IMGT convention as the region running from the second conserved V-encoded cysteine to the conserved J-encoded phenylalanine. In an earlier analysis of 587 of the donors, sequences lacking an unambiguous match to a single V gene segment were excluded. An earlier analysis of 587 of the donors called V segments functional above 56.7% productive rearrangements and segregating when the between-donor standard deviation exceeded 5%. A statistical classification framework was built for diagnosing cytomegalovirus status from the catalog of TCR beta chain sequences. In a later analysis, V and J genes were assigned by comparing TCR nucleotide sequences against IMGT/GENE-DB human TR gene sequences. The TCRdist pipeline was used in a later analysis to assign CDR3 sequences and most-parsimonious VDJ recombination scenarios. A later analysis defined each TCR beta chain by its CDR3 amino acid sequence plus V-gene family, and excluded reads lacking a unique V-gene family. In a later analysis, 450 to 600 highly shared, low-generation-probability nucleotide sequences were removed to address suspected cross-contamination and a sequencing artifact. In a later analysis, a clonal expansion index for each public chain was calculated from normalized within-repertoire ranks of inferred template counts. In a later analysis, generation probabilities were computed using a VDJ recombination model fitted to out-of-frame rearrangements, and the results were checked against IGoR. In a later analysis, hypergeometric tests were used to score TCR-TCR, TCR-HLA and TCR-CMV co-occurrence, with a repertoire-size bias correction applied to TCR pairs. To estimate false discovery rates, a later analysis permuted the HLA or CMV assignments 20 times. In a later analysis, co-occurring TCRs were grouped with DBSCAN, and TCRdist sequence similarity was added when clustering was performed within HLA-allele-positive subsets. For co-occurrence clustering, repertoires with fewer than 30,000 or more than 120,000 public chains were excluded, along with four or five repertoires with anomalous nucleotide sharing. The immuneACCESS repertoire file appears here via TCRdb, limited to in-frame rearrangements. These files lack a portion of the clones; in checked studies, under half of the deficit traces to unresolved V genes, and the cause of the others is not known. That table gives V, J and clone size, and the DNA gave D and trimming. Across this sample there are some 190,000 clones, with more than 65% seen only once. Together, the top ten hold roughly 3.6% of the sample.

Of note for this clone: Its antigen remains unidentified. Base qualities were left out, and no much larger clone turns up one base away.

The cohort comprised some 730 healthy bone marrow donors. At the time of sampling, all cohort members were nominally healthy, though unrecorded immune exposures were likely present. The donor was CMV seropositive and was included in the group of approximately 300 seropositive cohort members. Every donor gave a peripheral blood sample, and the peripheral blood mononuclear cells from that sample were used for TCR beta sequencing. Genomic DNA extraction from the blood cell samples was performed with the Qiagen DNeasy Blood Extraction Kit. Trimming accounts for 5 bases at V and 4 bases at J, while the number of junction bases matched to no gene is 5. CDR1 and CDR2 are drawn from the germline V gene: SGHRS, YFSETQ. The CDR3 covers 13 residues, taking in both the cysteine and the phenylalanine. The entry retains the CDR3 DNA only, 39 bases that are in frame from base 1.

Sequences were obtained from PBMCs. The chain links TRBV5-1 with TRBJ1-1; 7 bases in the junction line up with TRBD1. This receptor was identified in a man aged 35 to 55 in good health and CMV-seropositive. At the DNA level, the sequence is TGCGCCAGCAGAAAGGGACAGCTCACTGAAGCTTTCTTT. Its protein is CASRKGQLTEAFF.